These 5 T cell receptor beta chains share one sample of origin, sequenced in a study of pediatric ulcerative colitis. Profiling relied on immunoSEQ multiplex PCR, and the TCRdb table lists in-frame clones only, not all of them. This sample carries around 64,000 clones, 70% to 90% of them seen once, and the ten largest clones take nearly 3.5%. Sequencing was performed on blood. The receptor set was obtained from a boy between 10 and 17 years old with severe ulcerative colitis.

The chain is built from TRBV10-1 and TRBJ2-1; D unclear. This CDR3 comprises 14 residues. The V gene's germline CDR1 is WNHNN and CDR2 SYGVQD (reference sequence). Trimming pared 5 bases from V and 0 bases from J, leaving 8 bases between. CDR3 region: CASSPYSSYNEQFF. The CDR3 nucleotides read TGCGCCAGCAGTCCCTATAGCTCCTACAATGAGCAGTTCTTC.

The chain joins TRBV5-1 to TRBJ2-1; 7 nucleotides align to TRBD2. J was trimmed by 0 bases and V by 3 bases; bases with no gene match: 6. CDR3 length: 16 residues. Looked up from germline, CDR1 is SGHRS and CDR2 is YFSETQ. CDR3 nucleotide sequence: TGCGCCAGCAGCTCGGGGCGGGGGAGCTCCTACAATGAGCAGTTCTTC. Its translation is CASSSGRGSSYNEQFF.

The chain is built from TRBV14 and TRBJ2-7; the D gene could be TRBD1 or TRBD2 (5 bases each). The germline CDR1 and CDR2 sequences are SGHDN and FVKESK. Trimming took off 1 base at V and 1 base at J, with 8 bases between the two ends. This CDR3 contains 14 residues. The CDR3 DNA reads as TGTGCCAGCAGCCAAGCGGGGCGTTCCTACGAGCAGTACTTC. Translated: CASSQAGRSYEQYF.

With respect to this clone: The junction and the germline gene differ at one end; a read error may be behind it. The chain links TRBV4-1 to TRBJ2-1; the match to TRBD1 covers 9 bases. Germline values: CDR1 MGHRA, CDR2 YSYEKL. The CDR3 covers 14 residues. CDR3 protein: CASSPGQGHNEQFF. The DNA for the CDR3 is TGTGCCAGCAGCCCGGGACAGGGACACAATGAGCAGTTCTTC.

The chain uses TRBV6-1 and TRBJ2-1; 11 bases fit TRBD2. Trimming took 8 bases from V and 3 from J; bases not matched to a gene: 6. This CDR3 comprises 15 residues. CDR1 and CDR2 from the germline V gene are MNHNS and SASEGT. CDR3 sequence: CASAILAGDYNEQFF. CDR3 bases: TGTGCCAGCGCGATACTAGCGGGGGACTACAATGAGCAGTTCTTC.